This T cell receptor (beta chain) is from a study of OX40 agonist ivuxolimab in advanced cancers. Germline CDR1 is SQVTM and CDR2 is ANQGSEA. Between the trimmed V and J ends, which lost 6 bases and 0 bases, there was a span of 9 bases. The CDR3 runs 14 residues. Measured with immunoSEQ multiplex PCR; TCRdb has only the in-frame clones, and not every one. The data hold more than 55,000 clones, with less than 85% observed a single time. The sequenced sample was CD4+ or CD8+ T cells sorted from blood, obtained in a trial of the OX40 agonist ivuxolimab. The TCR originated in an adult with an advanced solid tumor such as melanoma, head and neck, liver or kidney cancer. The chain uses TRBV29-1 and TRBJ2-6; D gene uncertain. The CDR3 nucleotides read TGCAGCGTCATTGGGTTCTCTGGGGCCAACGTCCTGACTTTC. Its protein product is CSVIGFSGANVLTF.